Detailed here is one TCR beta chain. It has no known antigen specificity. No base qualities exist here, and no much larger clone lies one base off it. The cohort consisted of 650 to 700 healthy bone marrow donors. At the time of sampling, every cohort member was nominally healthy, though immune exposures that went unrecorded were likely present. The donor tested CMV seronegative and was one of the 352 seronegative cohort members. A peripheral blood sample was provided by each donor, and peripheral blood mononuclear cells were used for TCR beta sequencing. Genomic DNA extraction from the blood cell samples was performed with the Qiagen DNeasy Blood Extraction Kit. Inclusive of the bounding cysteine and phenylalanine, the CDR3 is 14 residues long. The only DNA kept is the CDR3, 42 bases in frame from the first base. At the junction V is shortened by 2 bases and J by 4 bases; bases outside the gene matches: 4. The germline V gene (reference sequence) provides CDR1 MNHEY and CDR2 SMNVEV.

The library was built by means of the immunoSEQ multiplex PCR assay. The multiplex PCR relied on a mix of 60 forward primers for TCR Vbeta segments and 13 reverse primers for TCR Jbeta segments. The CDR3 region of rearranged TCR beta genes was amplified from genomic DNA with a multiplex PCR assay. Amplified TCR beta libraries were sequenced as 87-base-pair reads on the Illumina HiSeq System. On the study's bioinformatics: A later analysis counted about 82 million unique TCR beta chains across the 600 to 850 repertoires, and around 9.9 million of these chains were shared by at least two donors. A nearest-neighbor algorithm error-corrected the raw reads and collapsed the reads into unique sequences, merging closely related sequences to remove PCR and sequencing errors. To assign V, D and J gene segments, CDR3 sequences were aligned to IMGT reference sequences. For a sequence to be retained, at least a six-nucleotide match to both a V gene segment and a J gene segment was required. Rearrangements were called productive when the CDR3 lacked stop codons and stayed in frame with V and J; all others were non-productive. Following IMGT convention, CDR3 was defined as the stretch from the second conserved V-encoded cysteine up to the conserved J-encoded phenylalanine. The earlier analysis of fewer than 750 of the donors excluded sequences that lacked an unambiguous match to a single V gene segment. An earlier analysis of approximately 590 of the donors classified V segments as functional when productive rearrangements were above 56.7% and as segregating when the standard deviation between donors was above 5%. To diagnose cytomegalovirus status from the catalog of TCR beta chain sequences, a statistical classification framework was built. A later analysis assigned V and J genes by comparing TCR nucleotide sequences with IMGT/GENE-DB human TR gene sequences. In a later analysis, CDR3 sequences and most-parsimonious VDJ recombination scenarios were assigned using the TCRdist pipeline. In a later analysis, each TCR beta chain was defined by its CDR3 amino acid sequence together with its V-gene family, and reads without a unique V-gene family were excluded. In a later analysis, fewer than 600 highly shared, low-generation-probability nucleotide sequences were removed to address suspected cross-contamination and a sequencing artifact. In a later analysis, a clonal expansion index for each public chain was calculated from normalized within-repertoire ranks of inferred template counts. A later analysis computed generation probabilities with a VDJ recombination model fitted to out-of-frame rearrangements, and checked the results against IGoR. Hypergeometric tests were used in a later analysis to score TCR-TCR, TCR-HLA and TCR-CMV co-occurrence, with a repertoire-size bias correction applied to the TCR pairs. False discovery rates were estimated in a later analysis by permuting HLA or CMV assignments 20 times. In a later analysis, co-occurring TCRs were grouped using DBSCAN, and TCRdist sequence similarity was added for clustering within HLA-allele-positive subsets. Repertoires with fewer than 30,000 or more than 120,000 public chains were left out of co-occurrence clustering, as were four to six repertoires with anomalous nucleotide sharing. As stored in TCRdb, this immuneACCESS dataset retains in-frame rearrangements with V and J assigned. A fraction of the clones does not appear; measured against another copy, unresolved V genes explain less than half of the discrepancy, and the remainder lacks a known reason. V and J calls and clone size are as listed in that table; D and trimming were resolved from the DNA. The sample records under 200,000 clones, about three quarters of which are singletons. Around 5.7% of the sample comes from the top ten.

The sample originates from a study of cytomegalovirus exposure and HLA in healthy donors (dated 2017 in TCRdb). Background for the entire study: An earlier analysis of under 600 of the donors reported roughly 270 Gb of sequence data and 120 million or so unique TCR beta sequences from 150 million to 200 million T cells. Among approximately 370 genotyped donors of the cohort, an average of around 240,000 unique TCR beta nucleotide sequences was sequenced per donor, of which roughly 17% were non-productive. Because of strong linkage in the cohort, a few DR-DQ haplotypes were treated as single units for association and clustering. Rather than drawing on any new phenotypic data, the later analysis identified candidate immune exposures from TCR beta sequences and the way those sequences occurred across donors. Typing coverage varied by locus: about 629-640 donors for A, B, C, DRB1 and DQB1; 500 to 550 for DQA1; more than 600 for DPA1; some 470 for DPB1. Using immunosequencing, the study profiled T cell repertoires from 500 to 800 subjects and related those repertoires to cytomegalovirus serostatus. The study aimed to test whether cataloging public T cell receptors could reveal signatures of past pathogen exposure. An earlier analysis of about 600 of the donors used high-throughput TCR beta sequencing to judge whether each TCR beta V gene segment behaved as functional or pseudogenic. Among the approximately 430 genotyped donors, 81% belonged to the genetic ancestry cluster associated with self-reported Caucasian donors. All discovery cohort repertoires had been generated using a single sequencing platform. A separate validation cohort of roughly 120 different subjects was used in addition to the approximately 700-subject first cohort. Donor age, sex, ethnicity and CMV serostatus were compiled together with the repertoire data. Genome-wide SNP genotypes for about 65% of the 666 donors were used in a later genetic analysis, which treated that subset as a discovery cohort. To predict cytomegalovirus infection status, the study brought together high-throughput TCR immunosequencing, statistical association of individual TCRs with disease status, and machine learning. A later analysis re-analyzed previously published TCR beta repertoires from roughly 630 donors and added high-resolution HLA genotyping to study TCR occurrence patterns. An early release covering roughly 580 HLA-typed donors comprised about 310 gigabases of sequencing data and approximately 80 million unique TCR sequences. HLA typing covered class I and class II loci at four-digit resolution. The investigation overall reported the following: The only immune exposure information available for the cohort was CMV serostatus. In a later analysis, most CMV-associated TCR beta chains were found to appear HLA-restricted, with HLA associations seemingly driven largely by CMV exposure. According to a later analysis, parvovirus B19, influenza, CMV and Epstein-Barr virus appeared linked to several top co-occurrence clusters. The authors suggested that the approach could potentially be generalized to other disease states and immunological phenotypes. Because HLA typing was missing for some donors at each locus, association tests included only the typed subset. The presence/absence analyses assumed that sequencing depth was roughly uniform across donors, and that assumption may not be true. A few of the identified cytomegalovirus-associated TCR beta chains were confirmed in vitro to be specific for cytomegalovirus antigens. The cohort was sequenced for TCR beta chains only, and without alpha or paired-chain data the features that could be detected were limited. A group of highly shared sequence variants was considered likely to be a technical artifact of the sequencing pipeline. Because counts were too low, 15 to 20 rarely observed V segments, including chromosome 9 orphons, were left out of the earlier analysis of about 500 of the donors. Some IMGT-functional V segments, including TRBV6-2 and TRBV6-3, could not be told apart with the 87-base-pair reads, so those segments were excluded. An earlier analysis of approximately 530 of the donors showed that most TCR beta V segments appeared in productive rearrangements either about 87% or about 30% of the time, which broadly matched IMGT annotations. A later genetic analysis associated a missense DCLRE1C variant with V-gene and J-gene trimming of TCR beta chains, and an independent cohort replicated the association. In a later analysis, TCR association rates were found to vary across HLA loci, with the most associated TCRs seen for DRB1 alleles and the fewest for HLA-C alleles. A later genetic analysis reported fewer N-insertions in productive TCRs among donors in an Asian-associated ancestry cluster than the roughly 650-donor mean. In a later analysis, around 15,000 TCR beta sequences were associated with specific HLA alleles at a false discovery rate of 0.05. Compared with equally common non-associated chains, HLA-associated TCR beta chains in a later analysis were more clonally expanded and had lower generation probabilities. Correlated functional status among segregating V segments might be attributable to linkage disequilibrium, but an unknown experimental factor could not be ruled out. A further reported finding was that TCR beta sequences accurately predicted the HLA-A and HLA-B alleles for most subjects in the first cohort. The classifier was reported to diagnose cytomegalovirus status with high specificity and sensitivity in both the original and validation cohorts. Assigning TCR associations to individual alleles was difficult when HLA alleles, especially DR and DQ, strongly co-occurred. In the study, approximately 150 TCR beta chains were listed as associated with cytomegalovirus. Most TCR sequences were seen in very few donors, while some public TCRs were found in many individuals.

The rearrangement joined TRBV27 to TRBJ2-5; 7 bases in the junction line up with TRBD2. The source of this sequence is a middle-aged man in good health and CMV-seronegative. Sequencing used PBMCs. The base sequence is TGTGCCAGCAGTTTAAGAGGGAGGGGAGAGACCCAGTACTTC. Translated, this is CASSLRGRGETQYF.